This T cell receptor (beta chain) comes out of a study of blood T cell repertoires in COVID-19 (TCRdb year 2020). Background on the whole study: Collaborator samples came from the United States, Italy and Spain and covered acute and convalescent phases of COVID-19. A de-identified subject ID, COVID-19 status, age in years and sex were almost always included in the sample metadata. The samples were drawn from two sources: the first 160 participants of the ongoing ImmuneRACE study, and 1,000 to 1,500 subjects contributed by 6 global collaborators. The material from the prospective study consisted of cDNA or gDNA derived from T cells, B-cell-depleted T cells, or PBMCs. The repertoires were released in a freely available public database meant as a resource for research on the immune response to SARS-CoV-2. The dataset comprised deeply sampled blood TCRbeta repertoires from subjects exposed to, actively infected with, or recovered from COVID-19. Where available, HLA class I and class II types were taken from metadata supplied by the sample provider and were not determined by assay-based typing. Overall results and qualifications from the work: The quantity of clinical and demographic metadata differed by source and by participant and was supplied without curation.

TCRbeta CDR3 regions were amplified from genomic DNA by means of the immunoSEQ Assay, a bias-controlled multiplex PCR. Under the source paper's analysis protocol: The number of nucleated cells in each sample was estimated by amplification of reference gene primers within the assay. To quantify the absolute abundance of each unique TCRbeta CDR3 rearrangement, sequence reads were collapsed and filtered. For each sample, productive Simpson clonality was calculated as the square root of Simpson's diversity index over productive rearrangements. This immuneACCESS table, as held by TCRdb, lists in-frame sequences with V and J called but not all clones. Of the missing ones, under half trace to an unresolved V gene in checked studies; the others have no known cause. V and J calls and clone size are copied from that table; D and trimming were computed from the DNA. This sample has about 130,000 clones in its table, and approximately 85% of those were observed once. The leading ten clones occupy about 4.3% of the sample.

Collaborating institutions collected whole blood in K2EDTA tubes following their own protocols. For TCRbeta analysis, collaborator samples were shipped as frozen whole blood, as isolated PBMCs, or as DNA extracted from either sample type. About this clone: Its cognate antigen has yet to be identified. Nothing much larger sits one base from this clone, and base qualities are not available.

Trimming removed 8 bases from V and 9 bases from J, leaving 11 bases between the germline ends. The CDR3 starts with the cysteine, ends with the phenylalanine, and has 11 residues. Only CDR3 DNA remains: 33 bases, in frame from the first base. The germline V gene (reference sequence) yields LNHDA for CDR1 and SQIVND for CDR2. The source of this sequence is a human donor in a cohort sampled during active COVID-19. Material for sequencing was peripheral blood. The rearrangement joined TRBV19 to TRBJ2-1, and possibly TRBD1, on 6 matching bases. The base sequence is TGTGCCAGTCACAGCAGGGGTGAGCAGTTCTTC. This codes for CASHSRGEQFF.